These 21 T cell receptor beta chains originate from one sample sequenced in a study of blood T cell repertoires in COVID-19. Clones were read by immunoSEQ multiplex PCR, and TCRdb kept only the in-frame ones, dropping some. Of almost 250,000 clones listed, 85% are singletons. Sequenced: PBMCs or T cells enriched from blood (not recorded which). These receptors originate from a woman aged 50 to 65 with acute COVID-19.

This sequence joins TRBV29-1 and TRBJ1-1; 9 bases line up with TRBD1. CDR3 length: 16 amino acids. Germline CDR1 reads SQVTM; CDR2 reads ANQGSEA. The trim removed 4 bases at V and 0 bases at J, leaving 9 bases unmatched. The CDR3 DNA follows: TGCAGCGTTGGTCCGGGACAGGGAAGACTGAACACTGAAGCTTTCTTT. This sequence encodes CSVGPGQGRLNTEAFF. Full variable domain (rest looked up from reference TRBV29-1 and TRBJ1-1): SAVISQKPSRDICQRGTSLTIQCQVDSQVTMMFWYRQQPGQSLTLIATANQGSEATYESGFVIDKFPISRPNLTFSTLTVSNMSPEDSSIYLCSVGPGQGRLNTEAFFGQGTRLTVV.

The rearrangement joins TRBV2 to TRBJ1-5; a weak D match, TRBD1 (5 bases). CDR1 is SNHLY, CDR2 FYNNEI, per germline. V was trimmed by 7 bases and J by 4 bases, leaving 14 bases between them. This CDR3 is 14 amino acids long. Here the CDR3 reads CASNPGGGNQPQHF. CDR3 DNA sequence: TGTGCCAGCAATCCTGGCGGGGGGAATCAGCCCCAGCATTTT.

The chain joins TRBV3-1 (or the pseudogene TRBV3-2) to TRBJ2-3; 7 positions match TRBD2. V shed 4 bases, J shed 7 bases, and the junction held 8 bases outside the gene matches. The germline CDR1 and CDR2 sequences are LGHDT and YNNKEL (reference sequence). CDR3 length equals 14 residues. CDR3 residues: CASSLRLATHTQYF. DNA for the CDR3: TGTGCCAGCAGCCTTCGACTAGCCACGCATACGCAGTATTTT.

V gene TRBV27 combines with J gene TRBJ2-3, with 8 bases matching TRBD1. This CDR3 spans 15 amino acids. The V segment lost 4 bases and the J segment 1 base; nucleotides outside the gene matches: 4. Per germline, CDR1 MNHEY and CDR2 SMNVEV (reference sequence). The CDR3 nucleotides read TGTGCCAGCAGTTCCCCAGGGGGCCGCACAGATACGCAGTATTTT. Protein: CASSSPGGRTDTQYF.

The rearrangement joins TRBV7-2 to TRBJ2-5; a weak D match, TRBD2 (5 bases). Germline CDR1 is SGHTA and CDR2 is FQGNSA. The CDR3 is 15 residues long. V gave up 7 bases and J gave up 5 bases, with 20 bases separating them. CDR3: CASTRGLESLETQYF. CDR3 nucleotide sequence: TGTGCCAGCACCCGCGGGTTGGAGAGTCTCGAGACCCAGTACTTC.

V and J are TRBV7-9 and TRBJ1-4; 7 bases map to TRBD1. This CDR3 region has 17 residues. Germline CDR1 is SEHNR and CDR2 is FQNEAQ (reference sequence). V was clipped by 4 bases and J by 3 bases; unmatched bases: 11. The CDR3 nucleotides read TGTGCCAGCAGCTCCGTCGATAGGGGGCGAGCTAATGAAAAACTGTTTTTT. Translating gives CASSSVDRGRANEKLFF.

The chain recombines TRBV18 with TRBJ2-2; D perhaps matches TRBD1 (6 bases). CDR3 length: 17 residues. V lost 2 bases to trimming and J lost 0 bases, with 13 bases between them. Germline values: CDR1 KGHSH, CDR2 LQKENI. The CDR3 loop reads CASSPRTGNANTGELFF. The CDR3 DNA reads TGTGCCAGCTCACCAAGAACAGGGAACGCGAACACCGGGGAGCTGTTTTTT. The full variable domain, completed using reference TRBV18 and TRBJ2-2, is NAGVMQNPRHLVRRRGQEARLRCSPMKGHSHVYWYRQLPEEGLKFMVYLQKENIIDESGMPKERFSAEFPKEGPSILRIQQVVRGDSAAYFCASSPRTGNANTGELFFGEGSRLTVL.

This chain connects TRBV7-9 to TRBJ2-3; D perhaps matches TRBD2 (7 bases). Between the trimmed V and J ends, which lost 5 bases and 4 bases, there was a span of 25 bases. The CDR3 runs 18 residues. Germline V lookup: CDR1 SEHNR, CDR2 FQNEAQ (reference sequence). The DNA of the CDR3 is TGTGCCAGCAGCAACGGACGGACAGCGGGGAGGGTCGCAGATACGCAGTATTTT. As protein: CASSNGRTAGRVADTQYF. Variable domain in full (rest from reference TRBV7-9 and TRBJ2-3): DTGVSQNPRHKITKRGQNVTFRCDPISEHNRLYWYRQTLGQGPEFLTYFQNEAQLEKSRLLSDRFSAERPKGSFSTLEIQRTEQGDSAMYLCASSNGRTAGRVADTQYFGPGTRLTVL.

The gene calls are TRBV5-6 and TRBJ1-2, with D hard to call. This CDR3 comprises 15 residues. Germline V lookup: CDR1 SGHDT, CDR2 YYEEEE. V was shortened by 0 bases and J by 8 bases, with 17 bases between the two germline ends. CDR3 coding DNA: TGTGCCAGCAGCTTGGCCTCGCCCCAAGTGGGCGGCTACACCTTC. As protein: CASSLASPQVGGYTF.

In DNA, the CDR3 is TGTGCCAGCAGTTTAGACAGACAGGGGGTCGGCACCGGGGAGCTGTTTTTT. Translation gives CASSLDRQGVGTGELFF. The V call is TRBV27, the J call TRBJ2-2; 9 positions agree with TRBD1. Germline-derived CDR1 and CDR2 are MNHEY and SMNVEV (reference sequence). The CDR3 loop spans 17 amino acids. V lost 2 bases, J lost 4 bases, and 8 bases stayed unmatched.

The chain combines TRBV9 with TRBJ1-1; 9 bases line up with TRBD1. The CDR3 is 15 amino acids. CDR1 and CDR2 (germline): SGDLS, YYNGEE. Germline trimming cut 5 bases from V and 4 bases from J; bases unmatched to any gene: 9. The CDR3 loop reads CASSTIGTGSTEAFF. In nucleotides, the CDR3 is TGTGCCAGCAGTACTATCGGGACAGGGAGCACTGAAGCTTTCTTT.

The V and J genes are TRBV7-9 and TRBJ1-2; D is possibly TRBD1 (6 bases). V was trimmed by 5 bases and J by 0 bases, leaving 16 bases between them. Germline CDR1 and CDR2: SEHNR and FQNEAQ (reference sequence). The CDR3 loop spans 16 amino acids. CDR3 nucleotides: TGTGCCAGCAGCCCGTGGACAGATGAGACTAACTATGGCTACACCTTC. Its protein is CASSPWTDETNYGYTF.

This clone turned up a few times. V is TRBV7-9 and J is TRBJ2-2; 7 bases are a match to TRBD1. V lost 5 bases and J lost 0; bases outside the gene matches: 6. Germline V gene sequence: CDR1 SEHNR, CDR2 FQNEAQ (reference sequence). CDR3 length: 16 amino acids. In nucleotides, the CDR3 is TGTGCCAGCAGCCCAGGGGGAGCACCGAACACCGGGGAGCTGTTTTTT. Translated, it gives CASSPGGAPNTGELFF.

The gene calls are TRBV27 and TRBJ1-4; D is possibly TRBD1 (5 bases). The CDR3 spans 12 residues. V was shortened by 3 bases and J by 14 bases, with 13 bases between the two germline ends. Germline CDR1 reads MNHEY; CDR2 reads SMNVEV (reference sequence). CDR3: CASSFARVGLFF. CDR3 coding DNA: TGTGCCAGCAGTTTCGCCAGGGTCGGGCTGTTTTTT.

The V call is TRBV24-1, the J call TRBJ2-3; 10 bases match TRBD1. The junction had 6 bases not matched to a gene; V was cut back by 3 bases and J by 4 bases. CDR1 is KGHDR and CDR2 is SFDVKD in the germline V gene. CDR3 length: 16 amino acids. CDR3 nucleotide sequence: TGTGCCACCAGTGATACCGGGACAGGGGATGCAGATACGCAGTATTTT. Amino acid sequence: CATSDTGTGDADTQYF.

V and J are TRBV7-2 and TRBJ2-5, with D unclear. V lost 0 bases, J lost 3 bases, and 5 bases lay in between. The V gene's germline CDR1 is SGHTA and CDR2 FQGNSA. This CDR3 is built from 13 residues. CDR3 in DNA: TGTGCCAGCAGCTTAGCACAGAAAGAGACCCAGTACTTC. Its translation is CASSLAQKETQYF.

The CDR3 DNA reads as TGTGCCAGCAGTAACCGGGACAGGGCCTACGAGCAGTACTTC. Protein product: CASSNRDRAYEQYF. The J gene is TRBJ2-7, the V gene TRBV6-5, with 9 bases aligning to TRBD1. V dropped 5 bases and J dropped 2; count of bases not matched to a gene: 4. Germline V gene lookup returns CDR1 MNHEY and CDR2 SVGAGI. This CDR3 contains 14 residues.

The chain recombines TRBV10-3 with TRBJ1-3; D gene uncertain. The CDR3 length is 14 residues. V shed 4 bases and J shed 0 bases, with 7 bases lying between them. Germline V lookup: CDR1 ENHRY, CDR2 SYGVKD. The CDR3 coding sequence is TGTGCCATCAGTGGAGGGATCTCTGGAAACACCATATATTTT. Amino acid sequence: CAISGGISGNTIYF.

This chain connects TRBV5-1 to TRBJ1-5, with 7 bases aligning to TRBD1. V was pared by 2 bases and J by 0 bases, with 2 bases of the junction left unmatched. Germline CDR1 SGHRS, CDR2 YFSETQ. This CDR3 contains 15 residues. The CDR3 nucleotides are TGCGCCAGCAGCTTAGGGACAGCTAGCAATCAGCCCCAGCATTTT. Translation gives CASSLGTASNQPQHF.

CDR3 protein: CAWIPPTAQYEQYF. Written as DNA, the CDR3 is TGTGCCTGGATTCCCCCGACTGCACAATACGAGCAGTACTTC. The genes are TRBV30 and TRBJ2-7; D remains unclear. Between the trimmed V and J ends, which lost 4 bases and 4 bases, there was a span of 17 bases. The CDR3 is made up of 14 amino acids. Germline assignment: CDR1 GTSNPN and CDR2 SVGIG (reference sequence).

This rearrangement joins TRBV19 to TRBJ1-2; D uncertain. Germline CDR1 and CDR2: LNHDA and SQIVND (reference sequence). The CDR3 is 15 amino acids. V was shortened by 6 bases and J by 8 bases, with 22 bases between the two germline ends. CDR3: CASRPTRQSAKGYTF. The CDR3 DNA sequence: TGTGCCAGTAGACCTACTAGGCAGTCGGCGAAGGGCTACACCTTC.